This paragraph covers one T cell receptor beta chain sequence. Its specificity is unknown. The data were taken from a study of blood T cells in healthy people across ages. Study context: Template switching recovered approximately one barcoded beta molecule for every two T cells.

The CDR3 length is 13 residues. V was pared by 6 bases and J by 7 bases, with 13 bases between. Study results and caveats: Per million T cells, TCR beta diversity dropped about linearly as age rose.

The second PCR ran about 7 to 12 cycles with a sample-barcoded 5' primer and J-beta primers. TCRdb re-derived calls from the 5' RACE reads in MiXCR, one entry per CDR3 protein. This table has 1 million or so distinct CDR3 sequences, more than 35% appearing once. The origin of this receptor is a woman between 55 and 75 years old in good health. Sequencing was done on a sample of blood. V gene TRBV12-3 or TRBV12-4 combines with J gene TRBJ2-1; TRBD1 might be the D (6 bases). The CDR3 region is CASSPQRGNEQFF. The DNA for the CDR3 is TGTGCCAGCAGCCCTCAGAGGGGGAATGAGCAGTTCTTC.